This T cell receptor beta chain was observed in a study of T-cell reconstitution after alpha-beta-depleted transplantation in children. This clonotype was recorded at least ten times. The CDR3 is 15 amino acids. CDR1 is SGHTA and CDR2 is FQGNSA in the germline V gene. The V and J ends lost 0 bases and 4 bases, in that order; junction bases with no gene match: 2. As it was prepared, the TCRbeta library received unique molecular identifiers. TCRdb reanalysed the PCR reads using MiXCR and keeps one entry per CDR3 protein. In the table there are around 300,000 distinct CDR3 sequences, approximately 10% of which are singletons.

The chain links TRBV7-2 to TRBJ2-2; 7 positions match TRBD1. The sample was peripheral blood, taken 180 days after TCRalphabeta/CD19-depleted stem cell transplant. The sequence derives from a male patient between 2 and 15 years old who had a stem cell transplant for chronic granulomatous disease, so the T cells may come from the graft donor. Here the CDR3 reads CASSLARGSTGELFF. For the CDR3, the DNA is TGTGCCAGCAGCTTAGCCAGGGGGAGCACCGGGGAGCTGTTTTTT.